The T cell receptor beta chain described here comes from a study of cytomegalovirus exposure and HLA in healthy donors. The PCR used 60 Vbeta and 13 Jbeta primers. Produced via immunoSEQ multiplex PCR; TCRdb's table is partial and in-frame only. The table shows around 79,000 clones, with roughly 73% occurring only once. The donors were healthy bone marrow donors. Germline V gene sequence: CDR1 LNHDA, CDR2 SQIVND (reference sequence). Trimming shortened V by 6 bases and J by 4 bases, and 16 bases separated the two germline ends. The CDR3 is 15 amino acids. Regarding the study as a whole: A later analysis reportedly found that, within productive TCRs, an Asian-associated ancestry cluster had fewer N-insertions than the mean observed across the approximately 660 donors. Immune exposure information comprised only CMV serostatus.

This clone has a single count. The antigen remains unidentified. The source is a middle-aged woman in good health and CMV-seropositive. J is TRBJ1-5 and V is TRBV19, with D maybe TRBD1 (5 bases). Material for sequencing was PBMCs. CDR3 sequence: CASRQQGLGNQPQHF. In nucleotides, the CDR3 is TGTGCCAGTAGGCAGCAGGGATTGGGGAATCAGCCCCAGCATTTT.